This TCR beta chain appears in the sequencing data of a study of T cell responses to AZD1222 COVID-19 vaccine. Study outcomes and limitations: Two AZD1222 administrations were followed by greater Spike-specific TCR breadth and depth. Repertoires were obtained only post-peak T cell response.

With regard to this clone: Its specificity is unknown.

TCRdb's copy holds only in-frame clones and misses some; the assay was immunoSEQ multiplex PCR. The sample has over 150,000 clones; 90% are singletons. The sequence came from an adult in good health. Sequences were derived from peripheral blood, sampled on day 0 of AZD1222 vaccination.

As DNA, the CDR3 is TGTGCCAGCAGCCCCCTTACAGGGTTTGGAAACACCATATATTTT. Its protein product is CASSPLTGFGNTIYF. The chain combines TRBV3-1 (or the pseudogene TRBV3-2) with TRBJ1-3, with a tentative D call TRBD1 (6 bases). CDR1 LGHDT and CDR2 YNNKEL come from the germline V gene (reference sequence). This CDR3 is built from 15 residues. Deletions cut 4 bases from V and 3 bases from J, with 13 bases between.